A single sample is the source of the 18 T cell receptor beta chains below, sequenced in a study of Ad26.COV2.S vaccination and SARS-CoV-2 variants. Treatment specified: 15 to 20 received Ad26.COV2.S at low or high dose, single or two shots; 5 received placebo; per-sample allocation not given. After the first vaccine or placebo injection, samples were drawn on day 63. The method was immunoSEQ multiplex PCR; TCRdb's version includes in-frame clones alone and lacks a portion of them. The repertoire holds more than 400,000 clones, with around 93% as singletons. The source was peripheral blood, collected in a trial of Ad26.COV2.S vaccine versus placebo. Receptors were obtained from a person between 18 and 59 years old who received the Ad26.COV2.S COVID-19 vaccine or a placebo.

J is TRBJ2-3 and V is TRBV5-1, with D possibly TRBD1 on 6 matching bases. Looked up from germline, CDR1 is SGHRS and CDR2 is YFSETQ. Trimming took 4 bases from V and 3 from J, leaving 15 bases between them. The CDR3 is 15 amino acids. CDR3 nucleotides: TGCGCCAGCAGCGTTAACAGGGATGTAACAGATACGCAGTATTTT. It specifies CASSVNRDVTDTQYF.

Only one count was recorded for this clone. V gene TRBV5-6 combines with J gene TRBJ2-1; 8 bases line up with TRBD2. Germline lookup yields CDR1 SGHDT and CDR2 YYEEEE. The CDR3 extends over 16 amino acids. V was pared by 4 bases and J by 6 bases, with 12 bases of the junction left unmatched. The chain's CDR3 is CASSPRPWTSINEQFF. The CDR3 bases are TGTGCCAGCAGCCCCCGTCCTTGGACTAGCATCAATGAGCAGTTCTTC.

This clone was observed a handful of times. The chain recombines TRBV7-9 with TRBJ1-6; 7 nucleotides line up with TRBD1. The CDR3 length is 14 residues. Trimming took 5 bases from V and 7 from J; bases not matched to a gene: 5. CDR1 is SEHNR, CDR2 FQNEAQ, per germline (reference sequence). In nucleotides, the CDR3 is TGTGCCAGCAGCATCGGGACAGAGAATTCACCCCTCCACTTT. Translated: CASSIGTENSPLHF.

The chain recombines TRBV27 with TRBJ2-7; no firm D call. CDR1 and CDR2 (germline): MNHEY, SMNVEV (reference sequence). The germline V and J ends were trimmed by 4 bases and 0 bases, with 10 bases remaining between them. The CDR3 length is 14 residues. CDR3 bases: TGTGCCAGCAGTTCCGCTGAGAGCTCCTACGAGCAGTACTTC. It encodes CASSSAESSYEQYF.

The chain has TRBV11-2 and TRBJ1-5, with D possibly being TRBD1 (6 bases). Trimming took 0 bases from V and 5 from J, leaving 8 bases between them. Germline V gene data show CDR1 as SGHAT and CDR2 as FQNNGV. This CDR3 region has 14 residues. The CDR3 nucleotides read TGTGCCAGCAGCTTAGAGACAGGAGATCAGCCCCAGCATTTT. It translates to CASSLETGDQPQHF.

The rearrangement joins TRBV3-1 (or the pseudogene TRBV3-2) to TRBJ1-2, with a tentative D call TRBD1 (6 bases). V lost 4 bases to trimming and J lost 4 bases, with 22 bases between them. The CDR3 runs to 17 residues. The germline V gene encodes CDR1 LGHDT and CDR2 YNNKEL (reference sequence). The CDR3 loop is CASSLPMSGGLAYGYTF. CDR3 nucleotides: TGTGCCAGCAGCCTCCCGATGAGCGGGGGGCTGGCCTATGGCTACACCTTC.

With respect to this clone: At the DNA level, this CDR3 is encoded by other sequences in the same sample as well. The chain carries TRBV6-5 and TRBJ2-7; 8 bases align to TRBD2. The CDR3 contains 15 residues. Germline V gives CDR1 MNHEY, CDR2 SVGAGI. The V gene end was trimmed by 0 bases and the J gene end by 1 base; junction bases not matched to a gene: 2. The CDR3 protein is CASSYSTGGSYEQYF. CDR3 bases: TGTGCCAGCAGTTACTCAACGGGGGGGTCCTACGAGCAGTACTTC.

The table lists this clone with a few counts. The same CDR3 also results from other DNA sequences found in this sample. This sequence joins TRBV12-3 or TRBV12-4 and TRBJ2-7; D tentatively fits TRBD1 or TRBD2 (5 bases each). This CDR3 comprises 12 residues. V lost 3 bases and J 6 bases, leaving 9 bases between the germline ends. The CDR3 here is CASSLGVSEQYF. The CDR3 nucleotides read TGTGCCAGCAGTTTGGGGGTTTCCGAGCAGTACTTC.

V and J are TRBV29-1 and TRBJ1-2; 10 nucleotides line up with TRBD1. The V gene's germline CDR1 is SQVTM and CDR2 ANQGSEA. V shed 6 bases, J shed 4 bases, and the junction held 5 bases outside the gene matches. CDR3 length: 13 amino acids. The CDR3 sequence is CSVTGTGVYGYTF. CDR3 in DNA: TGCAGCGTGACCGGGACAGGGGTCTATGGCTACACCTTC.

The rearrangement joins TRBV9 to TRBJ2-5, with D possibly called TRBD1 or TRBD2 (5 bases each). V lost 0 bases and J lost 4, with 16 bases in between. There are 16 residues in the CDR3. Germline lookup yields CDR1 SGDLS and CDR2 YYNGEE. In DNA form, the CDR3 reads TGTGCCAGCAGCGTAGGCCCAGTTTATGGGGGAGAGACCCAGTACTTC. As protein: CASSVGPVYGGETQYF. The variable domain in full, completed from reference TRBV9 and TRBJ2-5, reads DSGVTQTPKHLITATGQRVTLRCSPRSGDLSVYWYQQSLDQGLQFLIQYYNGEERAKGNILERFSAQQFPDLHSELNLSSLELGDSALYFCASSVGPVYGGETQYFGPGTRLLVL.

The chain has TRBV7-9 and TRBJ2-1; TRBD1 aligns across 7 bases. This CDR3 comprises 13 residues. V lost 6 bases, J lost 6 bases, and 5 bases stayed unmatched. Per germline, CDR1 SEHNR and CDR2 FQNEAQ (reference sequence). CDR3 protein: CASRFAGGNEQFF. Here the CDR3 DNA reads TGTGCCAGCAGGTTTGCAGGGGGCAATGAGCAGTTCTTC.

DNA for the CDR3: TGTGCCAGCAGCTTGGGCCAGTTGGATTCACCCCTCCACTTT. It yields the protein CASSLGQLDSPLHF. This rearrangement joins TRBV5-6 to TRBJ1-6; D call uncertain. Per germline, CDR1 SGHDT and CDR2 YYEEEE. The CDR3 is made up of 14 amino acids. Trimming removed 0 bases at V and 8 bases at J, with 9 bases between.

This chain connects TRBV10-1 to TRBJ2-3; no clear D gene. The CDR3 loop spans 16 amino acids. Germline assignment: CDR1 WNHNN and CDR2 SYGVQD (reference sequence). Trimming left V 1 base short and J 0 bases short, with 11 bases between. This CDR3 is CASSEFAVISTDTQYF. CDR3 sequence (DNA): TGCGCCAGCAGTGAGTTCGCAGTTATTAGCACAGATACGCAGTATTTT.

This sequence joins TRBV5-1 and TRBJ2-3; no definite D call. The germline V gene has CDR1 SGHRS and CDR2 YFSETQ. The ends were cut back, 0 bases at V and 3 bases at J, with 11 bases in the middle. The CDR3 is 15 residues long. For the CDR3, the DNA is TGCGCCAGCAGCTTGGATAGAGCCTCTACAGATACGCAGTATTTT. Translating gives CASSLDRASTDTQYF.

CDR3 coding DNA: TGTGCCAGCAGCTTATCTCCGGGCCCTAGCTCCTACGAGCAGTACTTC. This encodes CASSLSPGPSSYEQYF. The chain couples TRBV7-6 to TRBJ2-7, with D unclear. CDR3 length: 16 amino acids. The germline gives CDR1 SGHVS, CDR2 FNYEAQ. V was trimmed by 2 bases and J by 0 bases, leaving 14 bases between them. Full variable domain (outside the CDR3, taken from reference TRBV7-6 and TRBJ2-7): GAGVSQSPRYKVTKRGQDVALRCDPISGHVSLYWYRQALGQGPEFLTYFNYEAQQDKSGLPNDRFSAERPEGSISTLTIQRTEQRDSAMYRCASSLSPGPSSYEQYFGPGTRLTVT.

The CDR3 DNA follows: TGTGCCAGCAGCGTAGCAGGGCCTGGAAACACCATATATTTT. This encodes CASSVAGPGNTIYF. The chain joins TRBV9 to TRBJ1-3, with D possibly matching TRBD1 (5 bases). CDR3 length: 14 residues. Trimming shortened V by 0 bases and J by 2 bases, and 6 bases separated the two germline ends. Germline lookup yields CDR1 SGDLS and CDR2 YYNGEE. The entire variable domain, with the rest obtained from reference TRBV9 and TRBJ1-3, is as follows: DSGVTQTPKHLITATGQRVTLRCSPRSGDLSVYWYQQSLDQGLQFLIQYYNGEERAKGNILERFSAQQFPDLHSELNLSSLELGDSALYFCASSVAGPGNTIYFGEGSWLTVV.

The count of this clone is one. CDR3 loop: CASSQVQRGPAEELFF. The CDR3 DNA follows: TGCGCCAGCAGCCAAGTACAGCGGGGGCCTGCTGAGGAGCTGTTTTTT. This chain uses TRBV4-3 with TRBJ2-2, with 8 bases matching TRBD2. CDR3 length: 16 amino acids. Trimming at V came to 1 base and at J to 10 bases, leaving 11 bases not matched to a gene. The germline V gene encodes CDR1 LGHNA and CDR2 YSLEER.

This clone was recorded a few times. The chain has TRBV28 and TRBJ1-2; perhaps TRBD1 as D (5 bases). CDR3 length: 17 amino acids. Trimming cost V 5 bases and J 4 bases, with 23 bases left between them. CDR1 is MDHEN, CDR2 SYDVKM, per germline. The CDR3 nucleotides read TGTGCCAGCAGTATACCCACAGGAACCGGACGAGGCTATGGCTACACCTTC. Amino acid sequence: CASSIPTGTGRGYGYTF.